The TCR beta chain under discussion was sequenced for a study of beta chain features in type 1 diabetes. For the study at large: Age, gender, cell numbers and subset yield matched between patients and controls.

Whole-study findings and limits: When VDJ junctions were examined, type 1 diabetes patients showed fewer insertions and more deletions. The naive, central memory and Treg TCRB repertoires looked more alike in patients than they did in healthy donors.

The ends lost 5 bases at V and 5 bases at J; junction bases unmatched: 7. The CDR3 extends over 15 amino acids. Germline V gene sequence: CDR1 MNHEY, CDR2 SMNVEV (reference sequence). The authors reverse transcribed all of the isolated RNA, so sequencing captured expressed TCRB transcripts. TCRdb keeps only in-frame clones here, not all; method: immunoSEQ multiplex PCR. Among some 500,000 clones listed, about 10% were seen once. Concerning this clone itself: The antigen is undetermined.

Sequencing was performed on naive CD4+ T cells from blood. The chain is built from TRBV27 and TRBJ1-5, with 9 bases matching TRBD1. This clonotype was sampled from a woman between 18 and 30 years old in good health. The chain's CDR3 is CASSPGQGWDQPQHF. CDR3 DNA sequence: TGTGCCAGCAGTCCGGGACAGGGATGGGATCAGCCCCAGCATTTT.